The rows below give T cell receptor beta chains drawn from one sample of a study of blood T cell repertoires in COVID-19. Only in-frame clones appear in the TCRdb table, and some are missing; sequencing was by immunoSEQ multiplex PCR. The sample has approximately 100,000 clones, roughly 76% seen once. Sequencing was carried out using peripheral blood. The receptors shown here come from a human donor in a cohort sampled during active COVID-19. The CDR3 runs from the conserved cysteine through the conserved F or W. A D gene is named only where the DNA matches it firmly. Only part of the rows carry a size: once, few, many, or a class if the clone is expanded.

.	TRBJ1-1	.	TRBV18	CASSLLGTSGDTEAFF
.	TRBJ2-1	TRBD2	TRBV19	CASSMGGTSGRVGEQFF
.	TRBJ2-4	TRBD2	TRBV7-2	CASSSGEGSIKGIQYF
.	TRBJ2-1	TRBD2	TRBV3-1/TRBV3-2	CASSPGLRNAEQFF
.	TRBJ1-1	.	TRBV7-9	CASSEQGRTEAFF
.	TRBJ2-3	TRBD2	TRBV5-1	CASSRGAGGPDTQYF
once	TRBJ2-5	.	TRBV3-1/TRBV3-2	CASSQDRAEPSAETQYF
.	TRBJ2-3	TRBD1	TRBV28	CASSPSSRGVGQGTQYF
.	TRBJ1-1	TRBD1	TRBV5-8	CASSLAVGTANTEAFF
.	TRBJ2-5	.	TRBV3-1/TRBV3-2	CASSPQAGLETQYF
once	TRBJ2-1	TRBD2	TRBV6-5	CAIAGGGVYNEQFF
.	TRBJ2-2	TRBD2	TRBV4-3	CASSRSGGANGELFF
.	TRBJ2-7	TRBD2	TRBV27	CASSSGNSGTPKHEQYF
.	TRBJ1-4	.	TRBV4-3	CASSLAHNEKLFF
.	TRBJ2-7	.	TRBV28	CASSLRGTLYEQYF
.	TRBJ2-3	TRBD2	TRBV19	CASSIRLAGVGKDTQYF
.	TRBJ1-1	TRBD1	TRBV27	CASTKEGTEGTEAFF
.	TRBJ1-2	.	TRBV21-1	CASSKLGAIYYGYTF
.	TRBJ2-7	TRBD2	TRBV28	CASRPTSGPTYEQYF
.	TRBJ1-2	.	TRBV30	CAWTPGGGPTNYGYTF
once	TRBJ2-3	TRBD2	TRBV4-3	CASSHTFGASGYRTDTQYF
once	TRBJ2-4	TRBD2	TRBV28	CASARIMGLAGVRAKNIQYF
.	TRBJ1-5	TRBD1	TRBV5-8	CASSRTGGEGQPQHF
.	TRBJ2-5	TRBD1	TRBV29-1	CSVEYEAKKQDRVSAGSPYF
.	TRBJ2-2	.	TRBV5-1	CASSFLQGTGELFF
.	TRBJ1-6	.	TRBV11-3	CASSLDLQENSPLHF
once	TRBJ1-4	TRBD1	TRBV2	CASTGGTGGEKLFF
.	TRBJ2-1	TRBD2	TRBV19	CASSMGLAGGSGEQFF
few	TRBJ2-5	.	TRBV4-1	CASSQHPGVGETQYF
.	TRBJ1-3	TRBD1	TRBV11-3	CASSSRTGGAGNTIYF
.	TRBJ1-1	.	TRBV4-3	CASSQDSDFFTEAFF
.	TRBJ1-1	.	TRBV18	CASSPSIYTEAFF
few	TRBJ2-7	TRBD2	TRBV4-2	CASSQGGGGVGDEQYF
.	TRBJ2-7	.	TRBV7-2	CASSTTTGSYEQYF
.	TRBJ2-1	.	TRBV6-6	CASSQQGGSYNEQFF
.	TRBJ2-3	TRBD1	TRBV18	CASSPRDRLTDTQYF
.	TRBJ2-7	TRBD2	TRBV5-1	CASSLDGGSSYEQYF
.	TRBJ2-6	.	TRBV3-1/TRBV3-2	CASSQNMGASGANVLTF
.	TRBJ2-3	.	TRBV30	CAWTKLVAGTDTQYF
.	TRBJ1-4	.	TRBV18	CASSSGFGSGEKLFF
.	TRBJ1-2	.	TRBV6-6	CASSYGPGDYGYTF
.	TRBJ2-7	TRBD2	TRBV7-8	CASTPGRGGYEQYF
.	TRBJ2-7	TRBD2	TRBV10-2	CASRGLAEFYEQYF
.	TRBJ2-1	TRBD1	TRBV18	CASSGKGQLSVNEQFF
.	TRBJ1-4	.	TRBV6-5	CASSYGLNEKLFF
few	TRBJ1-1	TRBD1	TRBV6-5	CASSRRDREVVNAFF
once	TRBJ1-1	TRBD1	TRBV4-1	CASSPSRGQLNTEAFF
.	TRBJ1-1	.	TRBV7-9	CASSLSIVEAFF
.	TRBJ2-3	.	TRBV4-2	CASSQEQGRTDTQYF
.	TRBJ1-1	.	TRBV9	CASSVGQSTEAFF
.	TRBJ2-7	.	TRBV5-1	CASSLDPGKLYEQYF
few	TRBJ2-7	TRBD1	TRBV24-1	CATSDTQGDEQYF
.	TRBJ2-1	TRBD1	TRBV12-5	CASGLGDRAAHEQFF
.	TRBJ1-3	.	TRBV7-9	CASITTRGPSGNTIYF
.	TRBJ1-1	TRBD1	TRBV15	CATSRGRQGVGTEAFF
.	TRBJ2-7	.	TRBV4-1	CASSQGSGRTYEQYF
.	TRBJ2-1	TRBD2	TRBV2	CASSEELAGYNEQFF